The next 23 T cell receptor beta chains were all read from a single sample in a study of blood T cell repertoires in COVID-19. The data were produced by immunoSEQ multiplex PCR, yet TCRdb's version contains in-frame clones alone and is incomplete. Of roughly 280,000 clones detected, approximately 91% appear once; the ten largest clones hold 11%. Specimen: peripheral blood. These receptor sequences come from a woman under 40 with COVID-19, enrolled during active disease.

The gene calls are TRBV3-1 (or the pseudogene TRBV3-2) and TRBJ2-7, with a possible D match to TRBD1 (6 bases). There are 14 residues in the CDR3. CDR1 is LGHDT and CDR2 is YNNKEL in the germline V gene (reference sequence). The V gene lost 3 bases and the J gene lost 2 bases, with 11 bases spanning the gap. For the CDR3, the DNA is TGTGCCAGCAGCCAGCCGACAGGCCCCTACGAGCAGTACTTC. Its translation: CASSQPTGPYEQYF.

The chain is built from TRBV7-3 and TRBJ2-7; D ambiguous. Trimming stripped 5 bases from V and 7 bases from J, with 15 bases between. Germline CDR1 is SGHTA and CDR2 is FQGTGA. The CDR3 extends over 13 amino acids. The CDR3 nucleotides read TGTGCCAGCAGCCTTGAGCATGCCGGGGAGCAGTACTTC. This encodes CASSLEHAGEQYF.

The chain employs TRBV6-5 and TRBJ2-7, with D possibly TRBD1 on 6 matching bases. The CDR3 has 13 amino acids. The germline gives CDR1 MNHEY, CDR2 SVGAGI. The germline V and J ends were trimmed by 4 bases and 2 bases, with 9 bases remaining between them. The CDR3 loop is CASSSDRAYEQYF. The CDR3 coding sequence is TGTGCCAGCAGTTCGGACAGAGCCTACGAGCAGTACTTC.

The CDR3 nucleotides read TGTGCCATCAGTGAGAAAACTAGCGGGAGGGCCCCGGGAGATACGCAGTATTTT. Translated, it gives CAISEKTSGRAPGDTQYF. The chain links TRBV10-3 to TRBJ2-3, with 13 bases that match TRBD2. CDR1 and CDR2 from the germline V gene are ENHRY and SYGVKD. The V and J ends lost 2 bases and 5 bases, in that order; junction bases with no gene match: 10. The CDR3 totals 18 residues.

In its sample, this clone was seen once. Written as DNA, the CDR3 is TGTGCCACCAGTGATTCCCGGGACAGGGGGGGCACAGATACGCAGTATTTT. Amino acids: CATSDSRDRGGTDTQYF. This sequence joins TRBV24-1 and TRBJ2-3; 11 bases map to TRBD1. The CDR3 consists of 17 residues. Trimming at V came to 2 bases and at J to 1 base, leaving 4 bases not matched to a gene. Germline CDR1 is KGHDR and CDR2 is SFDVKD.

This sequence joins TRBV19 and TRBJ1-2; unclear D gene. The CDR3 runs 13 residues. The germline V and J ends were trimmed by 5 bases and 8 bases, with 15 bases remaining between them. CDR1 is LNHDA and CDR2 is SQIVND in the germline V gene (reference sequence). The DNA of the CDR3 is TGTGCCAGTAGTGTTGGACTGTTGTTCGGCTACACCTTC. This translates into CASSVGLLFGYTF.

V usage is TRBV28 and J usage is TRBJ1-1; 10 nucleotides align to TRBD1. Germline CDR1 and CDR2: MDHEN and SYDVKM. The CDR3 is 16 amino acids. The V and J ends lost 3 bases and 1 base, in that order; junction bases with no gene match: 5. The CDR3 DNA reads TGTGCCAGCAGTTTGACAGGGGGCTGGGGGAACACTGAAGCTTTCTTT. This gives the protein CASSLTGGWGNTEAFF.

The V gene is TRBV6-6, the J gene TRBJ1-4; 9 nucleotides match TRBD1. The CDR3 length is 14 residues. From germline, CDR1 is MNHNY and CDR2 SVGAGI (reference sequence). Trimming removed 5 bases from V and 5 bases from J; junction bases left unmatched: 3. CDR3 residues: CASSPGTGNEKLFF. For the CDR3, the DNA is TGTGCCAGCAGTCCCGGGACAGGGAATGAAAAACTGTTTTTT.

This chain links TRBV30 with TRBJ1-6; 7 bases fit TRBD1. Trimming at V came to 2 bases and at J to 7 bases, leaving 8 bases not matched to a gene. CDR3 length equals 15 residues. Germline assignment: CDR1 GTSNPN and CDR2 SVGIG (reference sequence). This CDR3 is CAWSIKGGGNSPLHF. The CDR3 DNA sequence: TGTGCCTGGAGTATCAAAGGGGGCGGGAATTCACCCCTCCACTTT.

This rearrangement joins TRBV15 to TRBJ1-2; the D is unclear. Looked up from germline, CDR1 is LNHNV and CDR2 is YYDKDF (reference sequence). This CDR3 comprises 14 residues. V was clipped by 0 bases and J by 8 bases, with 13 bases between them. The CDR3 DNA is TGTGCCACCAGCAGAGAGGGTCGAGGCGGGGGCTACACCTTC. As protein: CATSREGRGGGYTF.

The chain links TRBV19 to TRBJ2-2, with a tentative D call TRBD2 (5 bases). Germline CDR1 is LNHDA and CDR2 is SQIVND (reference sequence). The CDR3 consists of 14 residues. V was pared by 11 bases and J by 1 base, with 14 bases between. The CDR3 DNA sequence: TGTGCCTCCGAGGGCCGGGGGAACACCGGGGAGCTGTTTTTT. Protein product: CASEGRGNTGELFF. The variable domain in full, completed from reference TRBV19 and TRBJ2-2, reads DGGITQSPKYLFRKEGQNVTLSCEQNLNHDAMYWYRQDPGQGLRLIYYSQIVNDFQKGDIAEGYSVSREKKESFPLTVTSAQKNPTAFYLCASEGRGNTGELFFGEGSRLTVL.

This clone occurred a few times. This chain joins TRBV6-5 and TRBJ1-5; 11 bases line up with TRBD1. Per germline, CDR1 MNHEY and CDR2 SVGAGI. J gave up 6 bases and V 6 bases, and 1 base lay outside the gene matches. The CDR3 runs to 13 residues. CDR3 residues: CASRGTGGQPQHF. In DNA form, the CDR3 reads TGTGCCAGCAGGGGGACAGGGGGTCAGCCCCAGCATTTT.

This clone has a single count. The J gene is TRBJ2-3, the V gene TRBV18; 11 nucleotides line up with TRBD2. Germline V gene sequence: CDR1 KGHSH, CDR2 LQKENI. CDR3 size: 16 residues. Germline trimming cut 6 bases from V and 3 bases from J; bases unmatched to any gene: 8. The CDR3 sequence: CASSAFTSGSTDTQYF. The CDR3 DNA follows: TGTGCCAGCTCCGCATTCACTAGCGGGAGTACAGATACGCAGTATTTT.

This clone was counted once. The rearrangement joins TRBV18 to TRBJ2-4; TRBD1 might be the D (5 bases). Germline V gene sequence: CDR1 KGHSH, CDR2 LQKENI. V was clipped by 5 bases and J by 5 bases, with 13 bases between them. This CDR3 has 14 residues. The CDR3 bases are TGTGCCAGCTCAGAACAGGTCGTGGAAAACATTCAGTACTTC. It is translated as CASSEQVVENIQYF.

The CDR3 loop reads CASSPSLAGSSYNEQFF. The CDR3 DNA reads as TGTGCCAGCAGTCCCTCCCTAGCGGGAAGCTCCTACAATGAGCAGTTCTTC. The chain couples TRBV6-6 to TRBJ2-1, with 9 nucleotides matching TRBD2. Germline assignment: CDR1 MNHNY and CDR2 SVGAGI (reference sequence). The CDR3 spans 17 residues. Trimming cost V 5 bases and J 0 bases; bases outside gene matches: 8.

The chain has TRBV6-1 and TRBJ2-7; TRBD2 aligns across 11 bases. After removal of 10 bases from V and 3 bases from J, the junction contained 5 bases not matched to a gene. The CDR3 extends over 13 amino acids. CDR1 is MNHNS, CDR2 SASEGT, per germline. The CDR3 nucleotides read TGTGCCACCCTAGCGGGAGGCGGCTACGAGCAGTACTTC. This sequence encodes CATLAGGGYEQYF.

The rearrangement joins TRBV7-9 to TRBJ1-2; 12 bases line up with TRBD1. In germline, CDR1 is SEHNR, CDR2 FQNEAQ (reference sequence). Trimming cost V 5 bases and J 7 bases; bases outside gene matches: 8. This CDR3 has 15 residues. As DNA, the CDR3 is TGTGCCAGCAGCCGGGGGACAGGGGGCGCCGGTGGCTACACCTTC. Protein sequence: CASSRGTGGAGGYTF.

The chain employs TRBV6-5 and TRBJ1-4; D remains ambiguous. The CDR3 consists of 15 residues. The V gene lost 11 bases and the J gene lost 0 bases, with 16 bases spanning the gap. Germline CDR1 is MNHEY and CDR2 is SVGAGI. CDR3 DNA sequence: TGTGCCCTAAGGAGGGCAGACGCAACTAATGAAAAACTGTTTTTT. It codes for CALRRADATNEKLFF.

The chain recombines TRBV24-1 with TRBJ2-7; TRBD1 is a possible D gene (7 bases). The CDR3 has 13 residues. Per germline, CDR1 KGHDR and CDR2 SFDVKD. V lost 9 bases, J lost 7 bases, and 18 bases lay in between. This CDR3 is CATSAGQFGEQYF. The CDR3 nucleotides read TGTGCCACCTCGGCGGGACAGTTCGGAGAGCAGTACTTC.

J is TRBJ2-7 and V is TRBV3-1 (or the pseudogene TRBV3-2), with unresolved D. Per the germline V gene, CDR1 is LGHDT and CDR2 is YNNKEL (reference sequence). Trimming removed 0 bases from V and 0 bases from J, with 9 bases in between. The CDR3 totals 15 residues. CDR3 in DNA: TGTGCCAGCAGCCAAGAGTTGCAGGCCTCCTACGAGCAGTACTTC. Protein: CASSQELQASYEQYF.

This chain uses TRBV7-9 with TRBJ2-7; 8 nucleotides agree with TRBD1. Germline CDR1 SEHNR, CDR2 FQNEAQ (reference sequence). This CDR3 region has 16 residues. V gave up 4 bases and J gave up 4 bases; unmatched junction bases: 12. CDR3 residues: CASSSQGAGNRYEQYF. Here the CDR3 DNA reads TGTGCCAGCAGCTCGCAGGGGGCGGGTAATCGGTACGAGCAGTACTTC.

The chain joins TRBV6-5 to TRBJ2-7, with D maybe TRBD2 (6 bases). CDR3 length: 14 residues. The V end was cut by 6 bases, the J end by 2 bases, with 14 bases between. CDR1 and CDR2 (germline): MNHEY, SVGAGI. DNA for the CDR3: TGTGCCAGCAGGAGGCGCGGAGGGGCCTACGAGCAGTACTTC. This translates into CASRRRGGAYEQYF.

This sequence joins TRBV5-1 and TRBJ1-6; D not certain. Germline assignment: CDR1 SGHRS and CDR2 YFSETQ. CDR3 length equals 13 residues. The V end lost 7 bases, the J end lost 8 bases, and 13 bases lay between the germline ends. In DNA, the CDR3 is TGCGCCAGCGGGAGGGAAAGGGATTCACCCCTCCACTTT. Translating it yields CASGRERDSPLHF.